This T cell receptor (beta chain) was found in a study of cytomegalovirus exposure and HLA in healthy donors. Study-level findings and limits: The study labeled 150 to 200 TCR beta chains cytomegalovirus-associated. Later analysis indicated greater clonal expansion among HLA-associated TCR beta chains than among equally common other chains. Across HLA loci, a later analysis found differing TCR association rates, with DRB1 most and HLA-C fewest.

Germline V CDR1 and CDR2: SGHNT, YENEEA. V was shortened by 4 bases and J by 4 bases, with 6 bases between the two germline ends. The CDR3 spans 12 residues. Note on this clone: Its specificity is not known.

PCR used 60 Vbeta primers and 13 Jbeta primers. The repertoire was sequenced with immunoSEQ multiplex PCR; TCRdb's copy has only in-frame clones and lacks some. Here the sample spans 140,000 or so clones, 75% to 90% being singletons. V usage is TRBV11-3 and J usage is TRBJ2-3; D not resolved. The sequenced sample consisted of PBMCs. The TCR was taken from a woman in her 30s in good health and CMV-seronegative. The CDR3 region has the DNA TGTGCCAGCAGCTCCCGGGCAGATACGCAGTATTTT. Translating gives CASSSRADTQYF. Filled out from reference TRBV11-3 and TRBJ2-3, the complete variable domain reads EAGVVQSPRYKIIEKKQPVAFWCNPISGHNTLYWYLQNLGQGPELLIRYENEEAVDDSQLPKDRFSAERLKGVDSTLKIQPAELGDSAVYLCASSSRADTQYFGPGTRLTVL.